This T cell receptor (beta chain) originates from a study of control samples from healthy donors and cancer patients. Sequenced by immunoSEQ multiplex PCR; TCRdb stores in-frame clones only, minus some. The data show about 100,000 clones, about 90% seen once. The CDR3 sequence is 13 residues long. The germline CDR1 and CDR2 sequences are MRHNA and SNTAGT. V was pared by 3 bases and J by 9 bases, with 12 bases between. This clonotype was obtained from a woman in her forties or fifties in good health. This sequence joins TRBV6-4 and TRBJ2-4; maybe TRBD2 (6 bases). The specimen was blood. This chain's CDR3 is CASSEVPGGIQYF. The CDR3 DNA reads as TGTGCCAGCAGTGAAGTCCCCGGGGGCATTCAGTACTTC.